Shown below are 3 T cell receptor beta chains from a single sample sequenced in a study of T cells in Graves' hyperthyroidism and ophthalmopathy. Amplification yielded TCR beta CDR3 regions, with RNA transcripts as the source. The HTBI primer set drove a first-round RT-PCR of the TCR CDR3. TCRdb reprocessed the multiplex PCR reads with MiXCR, giving one entry per CDR3 protein. The sample consists of some 460,000 distinct CDR3 sequences, 15% to 19% of them appearing once. The sample consisted of blood. Every receptor here comes from a woman between 18 and 30 years old with Graves' hyperthyroidism.

This clonotype was found a few times. V and J are TRBV12-3 or TRBV12-4 and TRBJ2-1; D may be TRBD2 (5 bases). The CDR3 totals 12 residues. With 6 bases removed from V and 7 bases from J, the gap between germline ends came to 10 bases. This CDR3 is CASSPGNNEQFF. The CDR3 region has the DNA TGTGCCAGCAGCCCCGGGAATAATGAGCAGTTCTTC.

CDR3 region: CATQRNGGSTDTQYF. CDR3 coding DNA: TGTGCCACCCAGAGGAACGGGGGGAGCACAGATACGCAGTATTTT. This chain links TRBV19 with TRBJ2-3; 7 bases agree with TRBD2. V gave up 10 bases and J gave up 0 bases; unmatched junction bases: 10. The CDR3 contains 15 residues. CDR1 is LNHDA, CDR2 SQIVND, per germline (reference sequence).

This clonotype was counted ten times or more. The chain's CDR3 is CSPSGVGNTEAFF. The DNA for the CDR3 is TGCAGCCCTAGCGGGGTCGGGAACACTGAAGCTTTCTTT. The chain joins TRBV29-1 to TRBJ1-1; D unclear. CDR3 length: 13 residues. The V end was cut by 8 bases, the J end by 1 base, with 14 bases between. The germline V gene has CDR1 SQVTM and CDR2 ANQGSEA.